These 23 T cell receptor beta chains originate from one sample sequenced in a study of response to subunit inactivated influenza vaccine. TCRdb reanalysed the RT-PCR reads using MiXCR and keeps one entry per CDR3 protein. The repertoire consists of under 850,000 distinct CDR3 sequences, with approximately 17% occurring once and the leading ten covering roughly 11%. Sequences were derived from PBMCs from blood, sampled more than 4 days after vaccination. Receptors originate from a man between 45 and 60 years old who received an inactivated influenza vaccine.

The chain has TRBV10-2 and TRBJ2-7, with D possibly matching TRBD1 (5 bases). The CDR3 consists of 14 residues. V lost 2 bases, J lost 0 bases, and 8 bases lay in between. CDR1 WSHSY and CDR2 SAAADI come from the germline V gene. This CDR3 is CASSEARASYEQYF. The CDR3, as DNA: TGCGCCAGCAGTGAGGCCAGGGCCTCCTACGAGCAGTACTTC.

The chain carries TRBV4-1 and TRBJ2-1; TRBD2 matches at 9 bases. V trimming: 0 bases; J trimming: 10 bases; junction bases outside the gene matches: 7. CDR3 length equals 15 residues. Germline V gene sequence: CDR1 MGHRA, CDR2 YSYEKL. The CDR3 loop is CASSQEGSGGPEQFF. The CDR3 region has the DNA TGCGCCAGCAGCCAAGAAGGTAGCGGGGGCCCCGAGCAGTTCTTC.

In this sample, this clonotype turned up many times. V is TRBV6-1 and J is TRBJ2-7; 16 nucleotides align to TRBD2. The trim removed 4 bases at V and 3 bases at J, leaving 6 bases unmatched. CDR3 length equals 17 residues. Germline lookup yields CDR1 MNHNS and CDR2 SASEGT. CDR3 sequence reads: CASSAPGLAGGIYEQYF. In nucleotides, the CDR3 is TGTGCCAGCAGTGCGCCGGGACTAGCGGGAGGGATCTACGAGCAGTACTTC.

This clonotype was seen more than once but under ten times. The CDR3 DNA follows: TGTGCCAGTAGTCTCACGGGGGCTGAAGAGACCCAGTACTTC. It encodes CASSLTGAEETQYF. The chain links TRBV19 to TRBJ2-5, with D perhaps TRBD1 or TRBD2 (6 bases each). The CDR3 runs 14 residues. Trimming removed 5 bases at V and 3 bases at J, with 13 bases between. Germline lookup yields CDR1 LNHDA and CDR2 SQIVND (reference sequence).

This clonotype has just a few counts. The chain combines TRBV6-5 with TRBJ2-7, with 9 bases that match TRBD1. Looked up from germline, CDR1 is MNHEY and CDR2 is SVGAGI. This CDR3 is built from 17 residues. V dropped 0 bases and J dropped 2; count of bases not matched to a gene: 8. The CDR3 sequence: CASSYSGPGQGAYEQYF. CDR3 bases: TGTGCCAGCAGTTACTCGGGACCGGGACAGGGAGCCTACGAGCAGTACTTC.

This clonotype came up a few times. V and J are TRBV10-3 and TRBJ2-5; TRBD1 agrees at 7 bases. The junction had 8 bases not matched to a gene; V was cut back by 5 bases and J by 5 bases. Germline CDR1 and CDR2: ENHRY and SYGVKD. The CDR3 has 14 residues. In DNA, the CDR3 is TGTGCCATCAGTCGTGGGACAGACGGGGAGACCCAGTACTTC. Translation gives CAISRGTDGETQYF.

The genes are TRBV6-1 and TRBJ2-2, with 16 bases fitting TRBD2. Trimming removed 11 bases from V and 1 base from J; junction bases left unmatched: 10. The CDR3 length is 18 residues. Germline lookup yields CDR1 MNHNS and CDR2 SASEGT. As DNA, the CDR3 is TGTGCCGCAAAGCCGGGACTAGCGGGGGGGAAGAACACCGGGGAGCTGTTTTTT. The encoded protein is CAAKPGLAGGKNTGELFF.

The CDR3 DNA reads TGCAGTGCTAGATCTAGCGGGGGGACAGGGACCGGGGAGCTGTTTTTT. Residues: CSARSSGGTGTGELFF. This chain uses TRBV20-1 with TRBJ2-2, with 11 positions matching TRBD2. CDR1 and CDR2 (germline): DFQATT, SNEGSKA (reference sequence). There are 16 residues in the CDR3. With 2 bases clipped from V and 5 bases from J, the junction kept 7 bases outside the gene matches.

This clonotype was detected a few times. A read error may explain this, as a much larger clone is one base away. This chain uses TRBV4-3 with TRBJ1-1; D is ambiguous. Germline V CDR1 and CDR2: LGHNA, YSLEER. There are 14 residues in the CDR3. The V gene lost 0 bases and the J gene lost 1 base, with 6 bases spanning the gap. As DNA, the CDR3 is TGCGCCAGCAGCCAAGATCGACCGAACACTGAAGCTTTCTTT. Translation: CASSQDRPNTEAFF.

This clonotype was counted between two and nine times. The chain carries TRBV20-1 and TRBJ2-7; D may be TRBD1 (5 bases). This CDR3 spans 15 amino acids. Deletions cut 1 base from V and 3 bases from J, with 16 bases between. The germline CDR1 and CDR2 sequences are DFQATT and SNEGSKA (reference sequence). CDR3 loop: CSARATQPGRYEQYF. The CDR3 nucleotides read TGCAGTGCTAGAGCCACTCAGCCAGGGCGCTACGAGCAGTACTTC.

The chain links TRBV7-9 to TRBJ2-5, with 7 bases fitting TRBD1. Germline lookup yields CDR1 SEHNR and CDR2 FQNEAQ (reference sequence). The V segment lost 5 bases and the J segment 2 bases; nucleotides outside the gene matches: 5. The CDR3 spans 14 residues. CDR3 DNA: TGTGCCAGCAGCGCCGCAGGGGGACAAGAGACCCAGTACTTC. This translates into CASSAAGGQETQYF.

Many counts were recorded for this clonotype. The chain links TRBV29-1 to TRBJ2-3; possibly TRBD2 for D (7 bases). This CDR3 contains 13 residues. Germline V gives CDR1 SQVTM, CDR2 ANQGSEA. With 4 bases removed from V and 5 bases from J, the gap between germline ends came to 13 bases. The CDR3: CSVGGGQRDTQYF. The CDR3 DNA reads TGCAGCGTTGGGGGGGGGCAGAGAGATACGCAGTATTTT.

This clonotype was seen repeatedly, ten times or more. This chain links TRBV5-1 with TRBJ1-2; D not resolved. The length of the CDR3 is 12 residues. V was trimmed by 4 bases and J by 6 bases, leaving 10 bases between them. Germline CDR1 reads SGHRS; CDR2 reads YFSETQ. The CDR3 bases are TGCGCCAGCAGCCCCTCAGCGGATGGCTACACCTTC. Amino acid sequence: CASSPSADGYTF. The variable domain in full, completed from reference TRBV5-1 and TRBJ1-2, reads KAGVTQTPRYLIKTRGQQVTLSCSPISGHRSVSWYQQTPGQGLQFLFEYFSETQRNKGNFPGRFSGRQFSNSRSEMNVSTLELGDSALYLCASSPSADGYTFGSGTRLTVV.

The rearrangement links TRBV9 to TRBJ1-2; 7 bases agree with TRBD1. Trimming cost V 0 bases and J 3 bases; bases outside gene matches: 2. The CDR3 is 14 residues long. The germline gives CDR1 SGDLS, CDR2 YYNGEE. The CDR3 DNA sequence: TGTGCCAGCAGCGTAGCAGGGACAGACTATGGCTACACCTTC. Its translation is CASSVAGTDYGYTF.

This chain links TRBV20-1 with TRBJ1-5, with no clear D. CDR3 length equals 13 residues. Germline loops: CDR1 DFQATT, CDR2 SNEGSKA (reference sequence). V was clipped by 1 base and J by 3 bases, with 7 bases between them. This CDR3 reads CSARGTHNQPQHF. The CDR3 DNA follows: TGCAGTGCTAGAGGGACTCACAATCAGCCCCAGCATTTT.

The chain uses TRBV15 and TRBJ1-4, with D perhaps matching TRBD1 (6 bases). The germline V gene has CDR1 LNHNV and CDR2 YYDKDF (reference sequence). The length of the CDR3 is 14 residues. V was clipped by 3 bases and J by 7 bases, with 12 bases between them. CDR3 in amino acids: CATSSGQISEKLFF. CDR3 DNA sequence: TGTGCCACCAGCAGCGGACAGATAAGTGAAAAACTGTTTTTT.

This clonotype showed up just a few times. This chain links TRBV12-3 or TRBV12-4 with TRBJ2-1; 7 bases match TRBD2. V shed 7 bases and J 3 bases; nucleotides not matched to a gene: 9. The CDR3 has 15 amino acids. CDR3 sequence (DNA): TGTGCCAGCAACCCGCGGGACTACAACTACAATGAGCAGTTCTTC. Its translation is CASNPRDYNYNEQFF.

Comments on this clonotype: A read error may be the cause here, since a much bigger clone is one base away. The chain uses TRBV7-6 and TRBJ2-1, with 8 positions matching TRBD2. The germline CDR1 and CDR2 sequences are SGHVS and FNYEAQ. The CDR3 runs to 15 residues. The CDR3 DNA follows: TGTGCCAGCTGCTTAGAGACTAGCGCCAGGAATGAGCAGTTCTTC. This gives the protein CASCLETSARNEQFF.

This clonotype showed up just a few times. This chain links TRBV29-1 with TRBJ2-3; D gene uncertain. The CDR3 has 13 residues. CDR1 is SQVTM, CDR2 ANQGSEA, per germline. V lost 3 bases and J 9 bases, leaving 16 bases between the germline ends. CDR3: CSVEDATGTTQYF. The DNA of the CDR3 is TGCAGCGTTGAGGATGCAACTGGTACGACGCAGTATTTT.

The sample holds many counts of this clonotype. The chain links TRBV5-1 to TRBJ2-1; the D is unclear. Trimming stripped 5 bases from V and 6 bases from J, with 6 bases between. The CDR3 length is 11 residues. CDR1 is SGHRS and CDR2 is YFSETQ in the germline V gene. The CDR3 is CASRAGNEQFF. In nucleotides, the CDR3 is TGCGCCAGCAGAGCCGGCAATGAGCAGTTCTTC. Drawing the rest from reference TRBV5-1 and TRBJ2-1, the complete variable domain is KAGVTQTPRYLIKTRGQQVTLSCSPISGHRSVSWYQQTPGQGLQFLFEYFSETQRNKGNFPGRFSGRQFSNSRSEMNVSTLELGDSALYLCASRAGNEQFFGPGTRLTVL.

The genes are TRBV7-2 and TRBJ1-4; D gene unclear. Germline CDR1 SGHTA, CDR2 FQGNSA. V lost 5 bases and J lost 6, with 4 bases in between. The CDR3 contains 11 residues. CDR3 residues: CASSAYEKLFF. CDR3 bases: TGTGCCAGCAGCGCATATGAAAAACTGTTTTTT.

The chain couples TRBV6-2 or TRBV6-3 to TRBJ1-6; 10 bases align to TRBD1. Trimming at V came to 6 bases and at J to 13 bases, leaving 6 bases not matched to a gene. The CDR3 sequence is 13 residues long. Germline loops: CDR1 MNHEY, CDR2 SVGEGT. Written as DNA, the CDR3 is TGTGCCAGCAGCGGGACAGGGGCCCGGCCCCTCCACTTT. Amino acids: CASSGTGARPLHF.

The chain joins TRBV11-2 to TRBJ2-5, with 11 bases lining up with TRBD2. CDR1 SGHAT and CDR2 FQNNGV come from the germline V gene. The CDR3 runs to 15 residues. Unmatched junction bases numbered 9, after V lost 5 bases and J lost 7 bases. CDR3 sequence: CASSPASGGQWTQYF. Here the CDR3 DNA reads TGTGCCAGCAGCCCGGCTAGCGGGGGGCAATGGACCCAGTACTTC.